This T cell receptor beta chain was profiled in a study of regulatory T cells in long-lasting Graves disease. Libraries of TCR beta came from iRepertoire HTBI primers plus Arm-PCR of CDR3 regions. MiXCR, applied by TCRdb to the multiplex PCR reads, yields one record per CDR3 protein. The sample consists of 400,000 to 450,000 distinct CDR3 sequences, about a sixth of them appearing once. Germline V gene data show CDR1 as LGHDT and CDR2 as YNNKEL (reference sequence). The ends lost 2 bases at V and 0 bases at J; junction bases unmatched: 2. The CDR3 runs to 16 residues. Time point noted: newly diagnosed GD, antithyroid drugs for less than 3 months. After RNA was extracted from PBMCs, the TCR library was made from it. Doctors identified Graves' disease using the American Thyroid Association guidelines. This clonotype was counted at least ten times. Its antigen is unknown. Broader study findings: Under persistent disease, TRBV28, TRBJ1-2 and TRBJ2-5 were used preferentially.

The sample was also reused in another study, on T cells in Graves' hyperthyroidism and ophthalmopathy. Per that study: Before onset, by a median of around 6.1 months, the model predicted ophthalmopathy.

The sequence was obtained from a woman in her 30s with Graves disease. This sample comprised peripheral blood mononuclear cells (PBMCs), obtained at new diagnosis, from a patient treated with antithyroid drugs. The chain links TRBV3-1 to TRBJ2-1; 9 bases agree with TRBD2. The CDR3, as DNA: TGTGCCAGCAGCCAAAGCGGGAGGAGCTCCTACAATGAGCAGTTCTTC. Translated: CASSQSGRSSYNEQFF.